This entry features one T cell receptor (beta chain) sequence. This record comes from a study of shared clonotypes between healthy human individuals. V dropped 2 bases and J dropped 0 bases, with 11 bases sitting between them. Germline V CDR1 and CDR2: MDHEN, SYDVKM. The CDR3 runs to 15 residues. Assay: immunoSEQ multiplex PCR; the TCRdb copy retains only in-frame clones and omits some. This sample has some 2,500,000 clones; 92% occur once, and the top ten carry about 0.36%. The gene calls are TRBV28 and TRBJ2-7; no reliable D call. Sequenced material: naive CD4+ T cells from PBMCs. Subset in this sample: CD45RA+ positively selected. This clonotype was obtained from a man aged 18 to 29 in good health. Some clones in this sample may be carry-over from other donors' samples. The CDR3 DNA is TGTGCCAGCAGTTTAGGTTCAGTGAGCTCCTACGAGCAGTACTTC. This gives the protein CASSLGSVSSYEQYF.